The 20 T cell receptor beta chains presented below share a single source sample, sequenced in a study of identical twins. TCRdb re-called the 5' RACE reads through MiXCR, storing one row per CDR3 protein. The data hold 250,000 or so distinct CDR3 sequences, with about 9% observed a single time. The sample also formed part of further work on yellow fever vaccine responses in identical twins.

The source material was CD8+ T cells sorted from blood. The receptors were sampled from a woman between 18 and 30 years old in good health.

This clonotype appeared a few times. V and J are TRBV4-1 and TRBJ2-1, with 9 nucleotides matching TRBD2. The CDR3 runs to 13 residues. Germline CDR1 reads MGHRA; CDR2 reads YSYEKL. With V trimmed by 4 bases and J by 8 bases, 3 bases remained unmatched. The CDR3 sequence is CASSLAGVDEQFF. The CDR3 nucleotides are TGCGCCAGCAGCCTAGCGGGAGTTGATGAGCAGTTCTTC.

The chain recombines TRBV4-3 with TRBJ2-7; weak D call: TRBD2 (5 bases). CDR1 and CDR2 from the germline V gene are LGHNA and YSLEER. This CDR3 spans 15 amino acids. V was shortened by 4 bases and J by 4 bases, with 17 bases between the two germline ends. The CDR3 spells CASSPGGYGDYEQYF. Written as DNA, the CDR3 is TGCGCCAGCAGCCCGGGCGGGTACGGGGATTACGAGCAGTACTTC.

A note on this clonotype: A read error is possible here, since a much larger clone lies one base away. The rearrangement uses TRBV12-3 or TRBV12-4 and TRBJ2-7; possibly TRBD2 for D (5 bases). The CDR3 is 14 amino acids. CDR3 sequence: CASSLAGVSYELYF. In DNA, the CDR3 is TGTGCCAGCAGTTTAGCGGGAGTCTCCTACGAGCTGTACTTC.

This clonotype was recorded a few times. In nucleotides, the CDR3 is TGTGCCAGCAGTTTCAGGACAGGCTTAAGCTCCTACGAGCAGTACTTC. Protein sequence: CASSFRTGLSSYEQYF. The chain is built from TRBV28 and TRBJ2-7, with 7 positions matching TRBD1. Germline CDR1 and CDR2: MDHEN and SYDVKM. This CDR3 region has 16 residues. J gave up 0 bases and V 3 bases, and 8 bases lay outside the gene matches.

This clonotype appeared a few times. The chain recombines TRBV6-4 with TRBJ2-7; 8 bases are shared with TRBD1. CDR1 MRHNA and CDR2 SNTAGT come from the germline V gene. CDR3 length: 15 residues. The trim removed 2 bases at V and 2 bases at J, leaving 5 bases unmatched. The CDR3 loop is CASSDKGQGPYEQYF. In nucleotides, the CDR3 is TGTGCCAGCAGTGACAAAGGACAGGGTCCCTACGAGCAGTACTTC.

This clonotype was counted many times. The V call is TRBV11-2, the J call TRBJ1-5; D is ambiguous. This CDR3 is built from 14 residues. V lost 3 bases and J 4 bases, leaving 10 bases between the germline ends. Germline V gene data show CDR1 as SGHAT and CDR2 as FQNNGV. CDR3 sequence (DNA): TGTGCCAGCAGCTTGTCATCCGGGAATCAGCCCCAGCATTTT. Encoded protein: CASSLSSGNQPQHF. The whole variable domain, remainder taken from reference TRBV11-2 and TRBJ1-5, is EAGVAQSPRYKIIEKRQSVAFWCNPISGHATLYWYQQILGQGPKLLIQFQNNGVVDDSQLPKDRFSAERLKGVDSTLKIQPAKLEDSAVYLCASSLSSGNQPQHFGDGTRLSIL.

This clonotype was seen a few times. This rearrangement joins TRBV4-3 to TRBJ2-1; 13 nucleotides line up with TRBD2. CDR3 size: 16 residues. J lost 9 bases, V lost 1 base, and 6 bases had no gene match. In germline, CDR1 is LGHNA, CDR2 YSLEER. DNA for the CDR3: TGCGCCAGCAGCCAAGTCCCGGGACTAGCGGGATTTGAGCAGTTCTTC. Its translation is CASSQVPGLAGFEQFF.

This clonotype was seen ten or more times. J is TRBJ2-1 and V is TRBV10-3; no definite D call. Trimming took 1 base from V and 8 from J, leaving 6 bases between them. Germline assignment: CDR1 ENHRY and CDR2 SYGVKD. This CDR3 comprises 12 residues. The CDR3 sequence: CAISELTDEQFF. CDR3 bases: TGTGCCATCAGTGAGTTGACCGATGAGCAGTTCTTC.

This clonotype was seen more than once but under ten times. The V call is TRBV5-1, the J call TRBJ2-2; TRBD1 is a possible D gene (5 bases). CDR3 length: 13 residues. Trimming removed 0 bases at V and 7 bases at J, with 7 bases between. Germline loops: CDR1 SGHRS, CDR2 YFSETQ. The CDR3 nucleotides are TGCGCCAGCAGCTTGGAAGGGGTCGGGGAGCTGTTTTTT. This gives the protein CASSLEGVGELFF.

The chain combines TRBV25-1 with TRBJ2-3, with TRBD2 identical over 10 bases. The CDR3 consists of 16 residues. The ends lost 6 bases at V and 4 bases at J; junction bases unmatched: 10. CDR1 MGHDK and CDR2 SYGVNS come from the germline V gene. The CDR3 protein is CASRGTSVGGPDTQYF. For the CDR3, the DNA is TGTGCCAGCAGAGGGACTAGCGTGGGGGGGCCAGATACGCAGTATTTT.

The chain has TRBV20-1 and TRBJ2-1; 12 positions match TRBD2. There are 14 residues in the CDR3. CDR1 is DFQATT, CDR2 SNEGSKA, per germline (reference sequence). With V trimmed by 2 bases and J by 8 bases, 4 bases remained unmatched. The CDR3 coding sequence is TGCAGTGCTAGACTAGCGGGAGGGCCTGATGAGCAGTTCTTC. Its translation is CSARLAGGPDEQFF.

This clonotype was found a few times. The gene calls are TRBV7-2 and TRBJ1-5, with unresolved D. V was pared by 1 base and J by 4 bases, with 11 bases between. Germline assignment: CDR1 SGHTA and CDR2 FQGNSA. The CDR3 runs to 15 residues. CDR3 nucleotide sequence: TGTGCCAGCAGCTTAGTATTCATGGGGAATCAGCCCCAGCATTTT. Residues: CASSLVFMGNQPQHF. Together with reference TRBV7-2 and TRBJ1-5, the CDR3 gives the full variable domain: GAGVSQSPSNKVTEKGKDVELRCDPISGHTALYWYRQSLGQGLEFLIYFQGNSAPDKSGLPSDRFSAERTGGSVSTLTIQRTQQEDSAVYLCASSLVFMGNQPQHFGDGTRLSIL.

This rearrangement joins TRBV5-6 to TRBJ1-2, with 9 bases fitting TRBD1. From germline, CDR1 is SGHDT and CDR2 YYEEEE. The CDR3 totals 14 residues. Losses at the gene ends were 7 bases for V and 4 bases for J; bases not matched to a gene: 8. The CDR3 spells CASLNRGQSYGYTF. CDR3 bases: TGTGCCAGCCTCAACAGGGGGCAGAGCTATGGCTACACCTTC.

This clonotype appeared many times. This chain links TRBV7-9 with TRBJ2-1, with D possibly matching TRBD2 (6 bases). V was pared by 10 bases and J by 9 bases, with 13 bases between. CDR3 length equals 11 residues. CDR1 is SEHNR, CDR2 FQNEAQ, per germline (reference sequence). The CDR3 nucleotides are TGTGCCATTAGACTAGGGACTGAGCAGTTCTTC. Translation: CAIRLGTEQFF.

This clonotype was seen at least ten times. This rearrangement joins TRBV12-3 or TRBV12-4 to TRBJ2-3; 10 bases are shared with TRBD1. Unmatched junction bases numbered 8, after V lost 8 bases and J lost 6 bases. CDR3 length equals 14 residues. Here the CDR3 reads CASEDRGSIDTQYF. CDR3 coding DNA: TGTGCCAGCGAGGACAGGGGGTCTATTGATACGCAGTATTTT.

The chain carries TRBV27 and TRBJ2-7; no clear D gene. The CDR3 extends over 13 amino acids. Trimming took 4 bases from V and 6 from J, leaving 13 bases between them. Looked up from germline, CDR1 is MNHEY and CDR2 is SMNVEV (reference sequence). This CDR3 is CASSYRNGFEQYF. Here the CDR3 DNA reads TGTGCCAGCAGTTATAGGAACGGATTCGAGCAGTACTTC.

The rearrangement joins TRBV5-1 to TRBJ1-2; 7 bases map to TRBD1. The germline V gene has CDR1 SGHRS and CDR2 YFSETQ. This CDR3 contains 17 residues. V lost 4 bases to trimming and J lost 4 bases; unmatched junction nucleotides: 16. The CDR3 region has the DNA TGCGCCAGCAGCCCCCTGCCCGGGGCAGGGGGGGGCTATGGCTACACCTTC. This translates into CASSPLPGAGGGYGYTF.

This clonotype was seen repeatedly, ten times or more. The chain has TRBV5-1 and TRBJ2-4; D is perhaps TRBD2 (6 bases). The CDR3 sequence is 14 residues long. V lost 3 bases, J lost 7 bases, and 14 bases lay in between. Germline V gene data show CDR1 as SGHRS and CDR2 as YFSETQ. For the CDR3, the DNA is TGCGCCAGCAGCTCAGAGACGGAGGGTAACATTCAGTACTTC. Translation gives CASSSETEGNIQYF.

The chain combines TRBV28 with TRBJ1-2; 8 positions agree with TRBD1. V was pared by 3 bases and J by 5 bases, with 5 bases of the junction left unmatched. Germline assignment: CDR1 MDHEN and CDR2 SYDVKM. The CDR3 extends over 14 amino acids. The CDR3 here is CASSFSTGGYGYTF. In DNA form, the CDR3 reads TGTGCCAGCAGTTTCTCTACAGGGGGATATGGCTACACCTTC.

This clonotype was picked up a small number of times. V gene TRBV6-5 combines with J gene TRBJ2-7; the D gene is possibly TRBD2 (5 bases). The CDR3 runs to 13 residues. Germline values: CDR1 MNHEY, CDR2 SVGAGI. V dropped 1 base and J dropped 3 bases, with 7 bases sitting between them. CDR3 in amino acids: CASSYWGDYEQYF. For the CDR3, the DNA is TGTGCCAGCAGTTACTGGGGAGACTACGAGCAGTACTTC.